This T cell receptor (beta chain) was identified during a study of CD8 T cell repertoires and HIV-1 epitope variants. Overall study: Twenty-five autologous and known Gag and Nef epitope variant peptides each stimulated T cells separately.

Germline loops: CDR1 SGHNT, CDR2 YYREEE (reference sequence). The CDR3 totals 16 residues. J lost 4 bases, V lost 0 bases, and 7 bases had no gene match. This table comes from immunoSEQ multiplex PCR, and its TCRdb copy is limited to in-frame clones, with some not included. This repertoire shows 90,000 or so clones, almost 75% found once; its top ten account for roughly 24%. This chain uses TRBV5-4 with TRBJ2-5, with 9 bases identical to TRBD1. Sequenced: uncultured baseline CD8+ T cells from peripheral blood mononuclear cells (PBMCs). The clonotype was recovered from a male donor with HIV. Here the CDR3 DNA reads TGTGCCAGCAGCTTGGTTTTCGCGGACAGGGGAGAGACCCAGTACTTC. Its protein is CASSLVFADRGETQYF.